This T cell receptor beta chain appears in the sequencing data of a study of cytomegalovirus exposure and HLA in healthy donors. Study-level points and caveats: Among TCR sequences, most were rare, though some public TCRs appeared in many donors.

PCR amplification relied on 60 Vbeta primers (plus 13 Jbeta primers). Data came from immunoSEQ multiplex PCR; TCRdb stores just in-frame clones and leaves some out. Of more than 110,000 clones in the sample, 70% to 80% were seen once. This clone was seen a handful of times. Antigen specificity is unknown. The CDR3 extends over 14 amino acids. V was clipped by 6 bases and J by 3 bases, with 15 bases between them. Germline CDR1 is SNHLY and CDR2 is FYNNEI. The sequenced material came from PBMCs. V gene TRBV2 combines with J gene TRBJ2-7; TRBD1 might be the D (6 bases). This clonotype originated in a woman aged 50 to 60 in good health and CMV-seropositive. As DNA, the CDR3 is TGTGCCAGCAGAGACGACAGGTTGAGCTACGAGCAGTACTTC. Encoded protein: CASRDDRLSYEQYF. The whole variable domain, filled in from reference TRBV2 and TRBJ2-7, reads EPEVTQTPSHQVTQMGQEVILRCVPISNHLYFYWYRQILGQKVEFLVSFYNNEISEKSEIFDDQFSVERPDGSNFTLKIRSTKLEDSAMYFCASRDDRLSYEQYFGPGTRLTVT.